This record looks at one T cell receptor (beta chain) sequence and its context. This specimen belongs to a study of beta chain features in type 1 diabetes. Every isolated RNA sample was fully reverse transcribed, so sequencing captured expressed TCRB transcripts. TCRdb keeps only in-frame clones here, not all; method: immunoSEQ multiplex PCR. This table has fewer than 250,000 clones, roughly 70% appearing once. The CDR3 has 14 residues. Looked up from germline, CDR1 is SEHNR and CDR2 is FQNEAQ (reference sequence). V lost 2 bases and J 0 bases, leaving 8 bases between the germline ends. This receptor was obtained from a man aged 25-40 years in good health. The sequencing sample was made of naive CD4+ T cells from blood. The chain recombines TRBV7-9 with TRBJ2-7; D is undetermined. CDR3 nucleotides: TGTGCCAGCAGCTTACCTCGGATCTCCTACGAGCAGTACTTC. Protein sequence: CASSLPRISYEQYF. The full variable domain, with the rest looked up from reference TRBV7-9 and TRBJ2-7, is DTGVSQNPRHKITKRGQNVTFRCDPISEHNRLYWYRQTLGQGPEFLTYFQNEAQLEKSRLLSDRFSAERPKGSFSTLEIQRTEQGDSAMYLCASSLPRISYEQYFGPGTRLTVT.